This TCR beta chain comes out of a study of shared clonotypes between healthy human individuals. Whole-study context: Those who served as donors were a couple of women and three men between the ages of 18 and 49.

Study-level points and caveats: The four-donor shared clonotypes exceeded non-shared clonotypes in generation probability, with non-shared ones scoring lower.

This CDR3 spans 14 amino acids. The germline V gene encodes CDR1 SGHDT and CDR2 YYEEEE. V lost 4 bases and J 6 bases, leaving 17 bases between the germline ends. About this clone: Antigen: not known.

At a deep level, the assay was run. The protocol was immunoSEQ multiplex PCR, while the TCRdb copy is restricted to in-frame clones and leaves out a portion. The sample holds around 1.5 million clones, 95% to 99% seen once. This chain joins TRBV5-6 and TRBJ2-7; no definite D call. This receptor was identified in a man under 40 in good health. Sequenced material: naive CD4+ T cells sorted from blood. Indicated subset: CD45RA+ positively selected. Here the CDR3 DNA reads TGTGCCAGCAGCACACAAAGGTCCAGCCGCGAGCAGTACTTC. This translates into CASSTQRSSREQYF.